Presented here are 24 T cell receptor beta chains from one specimen sequenced in a study of CD8 T cells in ankylosing spondylitis. General study findings and limits: Seven to nine highly homologous variants formed a TCR beta motif that appeared characteristic of ankylosing spondylitis blood.

TCRdb used MiXCR to reprocess the 5' RACE reads, holding one entry per CDR3 protein. The sample consists of about 700,000 distinct CDR3 sequences, 15% to 20% of them appearing once. For these TCRs, the target antigens are not known. The sample taken for sequencing was blood, either unsorted or a sorted T cell fraction (not recorded which). These receptor sequences come from a male donor with ankylosing spondylitis.

This clonotype was picked up a small number of times. V usage is TRBV12-3 or TRBV12-4 and J usage is TRBJ2-7; D is possibly TRBD1 or TRBD2 (6 bases each). Trimming removed 6 bases at V and 7 bases at J, with 16 bases between. The CDR3 consists of 13 residues. The CDR3 coding sequence is TGTGCCAGCAGCCCCTCCCGGGGGCGTGAGCAGTACTTC. It yields the protein CASSPSRGREQYF.

This clonotype turned up a few times. The CDR3 coding sequence is TGTGCCAGCAGTTATTTGGGGAGGGAGCGGGCCACAGATACGCAGTATTTT. It yields the protein CASSYLGRERATDTQYF. The chain joins TRBV6-5 to TRBJ2-3; 7 nucleotides align to TRBD2. The CDR3 has 17 residues. CDR1 and CDR2 from the germline V gene are MNHEY and SVGAGI. V shed 3 bases, J shed 2 bases, and the junction held 11 bases outside the gene matches.

This clonotype turned up a few times. V usage is TRBV7-9 and J usage is TRBJ2-3, with a possible D match to TRBD2 (5 bases). CDR1 is SEHNR and CDR2 is FQNEAQ in the germline V gene (reference sequence). The germline V and J ends were trimmed by 8 bases and 2 bases, with 17 bases remaining between them. The CDR3 length is 15 residues. Here the CDR3 reads CASLTLGQVTDTQYF. The DNA for the CDR3 is TGTGCCAGCCTCACACTAGGCCAAGTCACAGATACGCAGTATTTT.

The rearrangement joins TRBV7-2 to TRBJ2-5, with TRBD2 matching over 11 bases. There are 16 residues in the CDR3. The V and J ends lost 5 bases and 4 bases, in that order; junction bases with no gene match: 9. The germline V gene has CDR1 SGHTA and CDR2 FQGNSA. CDR3 residues: CASSPPSGGRRETQYF. CDR3 coding DNA: TGTGCCAGCAGCCCACCTAGCGGGGGGCGGAGAGAGACCCAGTACTTC.

A few counts support this clonotype. The rearrangement uses TRBV5-1 and TRBJ1-1, with TRBD1 matching 8 bases. This CDR3 contains 15 residues. Trimming cost V 3 bases and J 4 bases; bases outside gene matches: 8. Germline CDR1 and CDR2: SGHRS and YFSETQ. The CDR3 DNA reads TGCGCCAGCAGCTCGGACAGGGTGTCAGTCACTGAAGCTTTCTTT. It specifies CASSSDRVSVTEAFF.

The V and J genes are TRBV20-1 and TRBJ2-2; the match to TRBD2 covers 9 bases. The germline V gene encodes CDR1 DFQATT and CDR2 SNEGSKA (reference sequence). The CDR3 has 16 amino acids. Trimming at V came to 0 bases and at J to 7 bases, leaving 9 bases not matched to a gene. The CDR3 is CSARDRVSGRSGELFF. The CDR3 nucleotides read TGCAGTGCTAGAGATCGAGTTAGCGGGAGAAGCGGGGAGCTGTTTTTT.

The chain uses TRBV4-1 and TRBJ2-3, with 7 bases fitting TRBD2. Germline trimming cut 3 bases from V and 2 bases from J; bases unmatched to any gene: 5. Germline CDR1 is MGHRA and CDR2 is YSYEKL. This CDR3 contains 15 residues. CDR3: CASSHGTTLTDTQYF. The CDR3, as DNA: TGCGCCAGCAGCCATGGGACTACCCTCACAGATACGCAGTATTTT.

This clonotype has a handful of counts. The chain couples TRBV25-1 to TRBJ2-3; no clear D gene. The CDR3 has 13 residues. CDR1 is MGHDK and CDR2 is SYGVNS in the germline V gene. Trimming pared 8 bases from V and 5 bases from J, leaving 14 bases between. The CDR3 region has the DNA TGTGCCAGCCGAGAGGCCCTTGAAGATACGCAGTATTTT. Encoded protein: CASREALEDTQYF. Full variable domain (rest looked up from reference TRBV25-1 and TRBJ2-3): EADIYQTPRYLVIGTGKKITLECSQTMGHDKMYWYQQDPGMELHLIHYSYGVNSTEKGDLSSESTVSRIRTEHFPLTLESARPSHTSQYLCASREALEDTQYFGPGTRLTVL.

This clonotype has only a few counts. The chain combines TRBV12-3 or TRBV12-4 with TRBJ2-1, with 10 bases aligning to TRBD2. The CDR3 covers 15 residues. The V and J ends lost 7 bases and 9 bases, in that order; junction bases with no gene match: 12. This chain's CDR3 is CASTTGTSVEGEQFF. The CDR3 bases are TGTGCCAGCACCACCGGGACTAGCGTTGAGGGTGAGCAGTTCTTC.

This clonotype was seen a handful of times. The genes are TRBV20-1 and TRBJ1-2; 9 nucleotides line up with TRBD1. The CDR3 runs 12 residues. The germline gives CDR1 DFQATT, CDR2 SNEGSKA (reference sequence). The ends lost 6 bases at V and 8 bases at J; junction bases unmatched: 7. CDR3 coding DNA: TGCAGTGCGGGGGACAGGGAATCGGGCTACACCTTC. Translating it yields CSAGDRESGYTF.

J is TRBJ1-3 and V is TRBV6-1; D remains ambiguous. The length of the CDR3 is 15 residues. Trimming stripped 4 bases from V and 0 bases from J, with 10 bases between. Germline V gives CDR1 MNHNS, CDR2 SASEGT. The chain's CDR3 is CASSGTYSSGNTIYF. The CDR3 DNA reads TGTGCCAGCAGTGGAACGTATTCCTCTGGAAACACCATATATTTT.

This clonotype was detected only a few times. This sequence joins TRBV20-1 and TRBJ2-3; 9 nucleotides align to TRBD2. This CDR3 is 18 amino acids long. CDR1 and CDR2 from the germline V gene are DFQATT and SNEGSKA (reference sequence). With V trimmed by 1 base and J by 2 bases, 13 bases remained unmatched. CDR3 nucleotides: TGCAGTGCTAGAGTCGACAGGGCTAGCGGGGCTTACACAGATACGCAGTATTTT. Protein: CSARVDRASGAYTDTQYF.

This clonotype was counted between two and nine times. This rearrangement joins TRBV20-1 to TRBJ1-6, with 12 bases lining up with TRBD1. Looked up from germline, CDR1 is DFQATT and CDR2 is SNEGSKA (reference sequence). The CDR3 covers 19 residues. The V segment lost 3 bases and the J segment 6 bases; nucleotides outside the gene matches: 15. The CDR3 region is CSARASGQGAVIGNSPLHF. DNA for the CDR3: TGCAGTGCTAGGGCGTCGGGACAGGGGGCTGTTATCGGTAATTCACCCCTCCACTTT.

The chain couples TRBV18 to TRBJ2-1; D is unresolved. Germline CDR1 KGHSH, CDR2 LQKENI. V lost 5 bases and J 5 bases, leaving 10 bases between the germline ends. This CDR3 comprises 13 residues. The CDR3 DNA follows: TGTGCCAGCTCAGAGAGTCAGGACAATGAGCAGTTCTTC. Amino acid sequence: CASSESQDNEQFF. Together with reference TRBV18 and TRBJ2-1, the CDR3 gives the full variable domain: NAGVMQNPRHLVRRRGQEARLRCSPMKGHSHVYWYRQLPEEGLKFMVYLQKENIIDESGMPKERFSAEFPKEGPSILRIQQVVRGDSAAYFCASSESQDNEQFFGPGTRLTVL.

The rearrangement links TRBV15 to TRBJ2-1, with 12 positions matching TRBD2. V lost 0 bases, J lost 10 bases, and 10 bases stayed unmatched. Germline CDR1 reads LNHNV; CDR2 reads YYDKDF (reference sequence). The CDR3 contains 17 residues. CDR3 sequence (DNA): TGTGCCACCAGCAGAGAAAGGACTAGCGGGAACCGAGTCGAGCAGTTCTTC. Its translation is CATSRERTSGNRVEQFF. Complete variable domain (other parts from reference TRBV15 and TRBJ2-1): DAMVIQNPRYQVTQFGKPVTLSCSQTLNHNVMYWYQQKSSQAPKLLFHYYDKDFNNEADTPDNFQSRRPNTSFCFLDIRSPGLGDTAMYLCATSRERTSGNRVEQFFGPGTRLTVL.

As to this clonotype: Sequence at one end of the junction differs from germline and may be a read error. The V gene is TRBV12-3 or TRBV12-4, the J gene TRBJ2-6; D is possibly TRBD1 (5 bases). The CDR3 loop spans 17 amino acids. The CDR3 DNA sequence: TGTTCCAGCAGTCGTCAGGCAGGGTTCTCTGGGGCCAACGTCCTGACTTTC. It translates to CSSSRQAGFSGANVLTF.

The chain uses TRBV21-1 and TRBJ2-5; the table's D call, TRBD2, has no DNA check behind it. TRBV21-1 is recorded as a pseudogene. The CDR3 is 16 amino acids. CDR3 DNA sequence: TGTGCCAGCAGCAAAAGGCCTAGCGGGAATGTGGAGACCCAGTACTTC. This encodes CASSKRPSGNVETQYF.

Ten or more counts support this clonotype. V is TRBV12-3 or TRBV12-4 and J is TRBJ1-2, with 9 bases lining up with TRBD1. The CDR3 is 15 amino acids. V shed 2 bases, J shed 3 bases, and the junction held 4 bases outside the gene matches. CDR3 protein: CASSLSGQGYYGYTF. CDR3 sequence (DNA): TGTGCCAGCAGTTTAAGTGGACAGGGGTACTATGGCTACACCTTC.

The chain recombines TRBV10-3 with TRBJ1-1; D remains unclear. Per germline, CDR1 ENHRY and CDR2 SYGVKD. This CDR3 contains 15 residues. The germline V and J ends were trimmed by 0 bases and 0 bases, with 8 bases remaining between them. The CDR3 bases are TGTGCCATCAGTGAGTCTAGGCAGATGAACACTGAAGCTTTCTTT. Protein product: CAISESRQMNTEAFF.

This clonotype appeared many times. V is TRBV4-3 and J is TRBJ2-3, with 9 bases that match TRBD1. After removal of 0 bases from V and 2 bases from J, the junction contained 6 bases not matched to a gene. The CDR3 has 17 amino acids. From germline, CDR1 is LGHNA and CDR2 YSLEER. The CDR3 region has the DNA TGCGCCAGCAGCCAAGACGGGGACAGGGAGTTCACAGATACGCAGTATTTT. It codes for CASSQDGDREFTDTQYF.

This clonotype was seen more than once but under ten times. V is TRBV7-2 and J is TRBJ2-7; 9 nucleotides line up with TRBD2. This CDR3 region has 17 residues. Germline CDR1 reads SGHTA; CDR2 reads FQGNSA. The V gene end was trimmed by 3 bases and the J gene end by 0 bases; junction bases not matched to a gene: 9. CDR3 residues: CASSFVAGVGDSYEQYF. CDR3 in DNA: TGTGCCAGCAGCTTTGTAGCGGGAGTGGGGGACTCCTACGAGCAGTACTTC.

The gene calls are TRBV5-1 and TRBJ2-3; the match to TRBD2 covers 12 bases. With 3 bases clipped from V and 2 bases from J, the junction kept 4 bases outside the gene matches. The CDR3 runs 16 residues. Per the germline V gene, CDR1 is SGHRS and CDR2 is YFSETQ. The CDR3 reads CASSSGTSGFTDTQYF. DNA for the CDR3: TGCGCCAGCAGCTCCGGGACTAGCGGGTTCACAGATACGCAGTATTTT.

J is TRBJ2-3 and V is TRBV4-2, with no clear D. V gave up 0 bases and J gave up 4 bases, with 14 bases separating them. The CDR3 runs to 16 residues. Germline-derived CDR1 and CDR2 are LGHNA and YNFKEQ. This CDR3 is CASSQDGGGPADTQYF. The CDR3 DNA follows: TGTGCCAGCAGCCAAGATGGCGGTGGCCCAGCAGATACGCAGTATTTT.

This chain uses TRBV12-3 or TRBV12-4 with TRBJ2-1; 10 positions agree with TRBD1. J gave up 9 bases and V 5 bases, and 10 bases lay outside the gene matches. The CDR3 extends over 15 amino acids. The CDR3 sequence: CASSISGTGAPEQFF. CDR3 nucleotides: TGTGCCAGCAGTATATCCGGGACAGGGGCCCCTGAGCAGTTCTTC.